Included here is one T cell receptor beta chain sequence, with context. This specimen belongs to a study of blood T cell repertoires in COVID-19. Libraries were prepared by immunoSEQ multiplex PCR; TCRdb keeps only in-frame clonotypes and omits some of them. The repertoire includes over 120,000 clones, about nine tenths of them detected once, and about 1.5% sits in the top ten. Per germline, CDR1 WNHNN and CDR2 SYGVQD (reference sequence). Trimming at V came to 0 bases and at J to 4 bases, leaving 8 bases not matched to a gene. This CDR3 spans 17 amino acids. V usage is TRBV10-1 and J usage is TRBJ2-4; 8 bases line up with TRBD1. The specimen sequenced was peripheral blood. The TCR was taken from a human donor in a cohort sampled during active COVID-19. CDR3 residues: CASSESGSGTGKNIQYF. CDR3 DNA: TGCGCCAGCAGTGAGTCAGGATCCGGGACAGGAAAAAACATTCAGTACTTC.